The clone carrying this T cell receptor beta chain was detected a few times. This specimen belongs to a study of patients and donors after allogeneic stem cell transplantation. CDR1 is LGHNA, CDR2 YSLEER, per germline. V dropped 0 bases and J dropped 5 bases, with 11 bases sitting between them. This CDR3 region has 14 residues. TCRdb analysed the RT-PCR reads with MiXCR anew, one entry per CDR3 protein. The profile shows 920,000 or so distinct CDR3 sequences, more than 15% of them singletons. This chain links TRBV4-3 with TRBJ2-7; possible D gene TRBD2, 5 bases. The TCR originated in a human donor who was either an allogeneic HSCT recipient or a stem cell or donor lymphocyte infusion donor (not recorded which). It is not recorded whose cells these are; they may come from a transplant donor. The sample comprised blood, either unsorted or a sorted T cell fraction (not recorded which). Here the CDR3 DNA reads TGCGCCAGCAGCCAAGAGGTCTTCGGGGACGAGCAGTACTTC. Its translation is CASSQEVFGDEQYF.